This T cell receptor beta chain derives from a study of shared clonotypes between healthy human individuals. Profiled with immunoSEQ multiplex PCR; TCRdb holds only in-frame clones, not every one. This sample has some 680,000 clones, with about three quarters found just once. Losses at the gene ends were 6 bases for V and 7 bases for J; bases not matched to a gene: 15. The CDR3 is 17 amino acids. CDR1 and CDR2 from the germline V gene are MNHEY and SMNVEV (reference sequence). This receptor was obtained from a woman aged 25-40 years in good health. The sample comprised memory CD4+ T cells sorted from blood. Subset described: CD45RA-negative fraction. The rearrangement joins TRBV27 to TRBJ1-4; 9 nucleotides agree with TRBD1. The CDR3, as DNA: TGTGCCAGCAGCCCCGGGGACAGGGCCGGTCTCGGTGAAAAACTGTTTTTT. Its protein product is CASSPGDRAGLGEKLFF.